This note documents a single TCR beta chain sequence. Its antigen has not been determined. No base quality information exists; no much larger clone differs at one position. The listed sequencing device is Illumina HiSeq 1500. TCRdb itself trimmed the public reads at Q25 with fastp, ran MiXCR and retained productive beta chains. CDR3 protein duplicates are merged, each entry listing the most common genes and DNA. The table for this sample lists approximately 120,000 distinct CDR3 sequences; less than 30% of them were counted only once. The top ten hold about 81% of the sample. The sample's treatment or condition label, decoded: in vitro stimulation with specific CMV peptide epitopes to enrich CMV-specific T cells. This entry is derived from a study of T cell repertoires in cytomegalovirus infection (dated by TCRdb to 2018 to 2020). The study in broad terms: Peptide stimulations targeted recently identified HLA-C-restricted CMV epitopes, whose presentation resists viral immunomodulation, together with well-studied HLA-B-restricted epitopes. Donor HLA type was relevant to the analysis, as public TCR beta signatures indicated carriage of CMV infection together with the matching HLA type.

The CDR1 and CDR2 encoded by the germline V gene (reference sequence) are SEHNR and FQNEAQ. The CDR3 sequence holds 15 residues, the cysteine and phenylalanine included. The sequence is cut down to CDR3 DNA, 45 bases in frame from base 1. Trimming leaves V shorter by 5 bases and J shorter by 3 bases, with the junction holding 8 bases beyond the gene matches. What the authors observed across the whole study: Carriers of CMV infection plus the relevant HLA type were discriminated by the cumulative frequency of public TCR beta family members in the study cohort and in an independent 352-donor cohort. The ex vivo response was dominated by HLA-C-restricted CMV-specific TCR beta clonotypes, which also provided the single most frequent clonotype in two of eight donors.

The V and J segments used are TRBV7-9 and TRBJ2-7, with 9 bases aligning to TRBD2. The source is a human donor in good health (CMV status not recorded). Some clones in this sample may be carry-over from other donors' samples. The sequences come from CD8+ T cells from cultured PBMCs, collected from culture after CMV antigen stimulation. The DNA sequence follows: TGTGCCAGCAGCCGAGCGGGAGGCAGTTACTACGAGCAGTACTTC. It codes for CASSRAGGSYYEQYF. The reference TRBV7-9 and TRBJ2-7 proteins fill in what lies around the CDR3, so the full variable domain reads DTGVSQNPRHKITKRGQNVTFRCDPISEHNRLYWYRQTLGQGPEFLTYFQNEAQLEKSRLLSDRFSAERPKGSFSTLEIQRTEQGDSAMYLCASSRAGGSYYEQYFGPGTRLTVT.